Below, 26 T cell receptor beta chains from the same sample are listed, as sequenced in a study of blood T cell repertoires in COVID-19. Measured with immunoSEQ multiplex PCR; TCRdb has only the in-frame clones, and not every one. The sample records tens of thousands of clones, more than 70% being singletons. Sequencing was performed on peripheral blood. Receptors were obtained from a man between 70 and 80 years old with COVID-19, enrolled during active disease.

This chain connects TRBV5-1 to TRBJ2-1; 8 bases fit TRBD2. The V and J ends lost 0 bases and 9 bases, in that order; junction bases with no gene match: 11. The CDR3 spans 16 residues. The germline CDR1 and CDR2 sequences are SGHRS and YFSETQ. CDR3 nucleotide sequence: TGCGCCAGCAGCTTGGAGACTAGCGCCCCCAGGAGTGAGCAGTTCTTC. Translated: CASSLETSAPRSEQFF.

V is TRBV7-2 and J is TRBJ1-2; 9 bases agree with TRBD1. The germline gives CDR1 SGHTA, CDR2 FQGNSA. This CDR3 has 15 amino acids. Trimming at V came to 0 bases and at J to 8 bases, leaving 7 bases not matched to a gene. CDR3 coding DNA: TGTGCCAGCAGCTTAGCCGGGACAGGGCTGTACGGCTACACCTTC. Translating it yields CASSLAGTGLYGYTF.

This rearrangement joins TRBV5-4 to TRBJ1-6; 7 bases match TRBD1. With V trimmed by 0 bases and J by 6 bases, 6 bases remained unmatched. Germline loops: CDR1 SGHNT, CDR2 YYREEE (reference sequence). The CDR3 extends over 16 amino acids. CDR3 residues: CASSLAPTGSNSPLHF. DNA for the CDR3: TGTGCCAGCAGCTTGGCCCCGACAGGGAGTAATTCACCCCTCCACTTT. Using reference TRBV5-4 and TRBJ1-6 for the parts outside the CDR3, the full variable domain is ETGVTQSPTHLIKTRGQQVTLRCSSQSGHNTVSWYQQALGQGPQFIFQYYREEENGRGNFPPRFSGLQFPNYSSELNVNALELDDSALYLCASSLAPTGSNSPLHFGNGTRLTVT.

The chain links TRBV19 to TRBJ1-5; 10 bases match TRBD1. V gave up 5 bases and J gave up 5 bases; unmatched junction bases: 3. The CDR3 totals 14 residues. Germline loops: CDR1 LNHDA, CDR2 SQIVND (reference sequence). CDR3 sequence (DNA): TGTGCCAGTAGTGCGGACAGGGGGGATCAGCCCCAGCATTTT. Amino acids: CASSADRGDQPQHF.

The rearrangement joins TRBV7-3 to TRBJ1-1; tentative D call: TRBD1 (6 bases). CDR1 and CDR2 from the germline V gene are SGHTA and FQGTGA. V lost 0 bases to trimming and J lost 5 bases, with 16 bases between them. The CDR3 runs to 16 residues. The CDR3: CASSLTGAGKGTEAFF. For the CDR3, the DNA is TGTGCCAGCAGCTTAACGGGGGCAGGGAAGGGAACTGAAGCTTTCTTT.

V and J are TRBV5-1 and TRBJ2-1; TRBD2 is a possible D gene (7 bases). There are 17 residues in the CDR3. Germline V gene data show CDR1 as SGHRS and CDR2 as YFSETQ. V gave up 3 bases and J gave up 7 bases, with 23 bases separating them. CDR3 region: CASSSSEGHREGNEQFF. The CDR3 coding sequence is TGCGCCAGCAGCTCATCAGAGGGACACAGGGAGGGGAATGAGCAGTTCTTC.

The CDR3 region is CASSDLLSYEQYF. CDR3 coding DNA: TGTGCCAGTAGCGATTTACTCTCCTACGAGCAGTACTTC. The rearrangement links TRBV19 to TRBJ2-7; D not certain. The V gene's germline CDR1 is LNHDA and CDR2 SQIVND (reference sequence). V lost 6 bases and J 0 bases, leaving 9 bases between the germline ends. This CDR3 has 13 amino acids.

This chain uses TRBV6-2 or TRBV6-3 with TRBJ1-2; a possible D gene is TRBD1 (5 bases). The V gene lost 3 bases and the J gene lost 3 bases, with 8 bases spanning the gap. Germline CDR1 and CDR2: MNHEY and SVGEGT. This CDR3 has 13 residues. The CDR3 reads CASSYPRDYGYTF. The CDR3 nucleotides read TGTGCCAGCAGTTATCCCAGGGACTATGGCTACACCTTC.

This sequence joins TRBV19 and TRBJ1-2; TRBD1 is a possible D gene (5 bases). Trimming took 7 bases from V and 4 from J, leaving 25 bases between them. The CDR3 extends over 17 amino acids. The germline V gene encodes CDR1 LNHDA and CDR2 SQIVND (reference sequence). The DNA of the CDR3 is TGTGCCAGTACCCACAACACCCCAGGGTTCAGGAGCTATGGCTACACCTTC. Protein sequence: CASTHNTPGFRSYGYTF.

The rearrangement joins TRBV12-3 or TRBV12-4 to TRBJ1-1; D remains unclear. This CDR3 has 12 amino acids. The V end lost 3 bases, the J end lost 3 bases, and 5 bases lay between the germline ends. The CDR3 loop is CASSFGDTEAFF. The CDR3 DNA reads TGTGCCAGCAGTTTCGGGGACACTGAAGCTTTCTTT.

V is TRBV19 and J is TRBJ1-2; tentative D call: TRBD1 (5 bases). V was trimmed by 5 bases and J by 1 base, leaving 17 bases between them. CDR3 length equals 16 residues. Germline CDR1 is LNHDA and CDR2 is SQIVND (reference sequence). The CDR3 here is CASSGMTAKGNYGYTF. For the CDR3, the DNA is TGTGCCAGTAGTGGGATGACAGCTAAGGGTAACTATGGCTACACCTTC.

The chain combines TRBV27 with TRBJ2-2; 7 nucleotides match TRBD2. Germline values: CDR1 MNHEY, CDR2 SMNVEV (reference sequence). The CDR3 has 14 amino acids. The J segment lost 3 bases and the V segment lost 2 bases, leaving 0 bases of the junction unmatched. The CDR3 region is CASSLGGDTGELFF. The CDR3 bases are TGTGCCAGCAGTTTAGGGGGGGACACCGGGGAGCTGTTTTTT.

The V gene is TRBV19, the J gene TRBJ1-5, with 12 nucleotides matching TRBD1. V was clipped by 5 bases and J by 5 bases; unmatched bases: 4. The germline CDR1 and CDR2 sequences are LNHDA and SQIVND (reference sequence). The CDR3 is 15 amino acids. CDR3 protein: CASSPGDRGHQPQHF. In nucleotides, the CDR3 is TGTGCCAGTAGTCCAGGGGACAGGGGGCATCAGCCCCAGCATTTT. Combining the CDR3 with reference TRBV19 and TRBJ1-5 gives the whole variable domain DGGITQSPKYLFRKEGQNVTLSCEQNLNHDAMYWYRQDPGQGLRLIYYSQIVNDFQKGDIAEGYSVSREKKESFPLTVTSAQKNPTAFYLCASSPGDRGHQPQHFGDGTRLSIL.

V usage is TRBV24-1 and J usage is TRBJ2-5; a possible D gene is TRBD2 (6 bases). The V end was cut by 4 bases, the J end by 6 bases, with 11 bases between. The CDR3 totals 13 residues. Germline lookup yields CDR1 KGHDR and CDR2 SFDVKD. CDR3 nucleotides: TGTGCCACCAGTGACGGGAGAAGGCAGACCCAGTACTTC. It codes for CATSDGRRQTQYF.

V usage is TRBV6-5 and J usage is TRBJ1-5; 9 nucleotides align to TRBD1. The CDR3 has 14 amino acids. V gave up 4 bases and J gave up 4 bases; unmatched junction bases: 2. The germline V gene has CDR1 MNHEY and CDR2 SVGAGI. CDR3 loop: CASSWDRANQPQHF. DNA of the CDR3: TGTGCCAGCAGTTGGGACAGGGCGAATCAGCCCCAGCATTTT.

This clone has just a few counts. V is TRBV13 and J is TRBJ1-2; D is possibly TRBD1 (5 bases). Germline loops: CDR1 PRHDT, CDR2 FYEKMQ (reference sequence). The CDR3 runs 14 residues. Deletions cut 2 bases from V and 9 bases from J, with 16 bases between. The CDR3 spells CASSLYPGLESYTF. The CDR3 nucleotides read TGTGCCAGCAGCTTATATCCGGGACTTGAAAGCTACACCTTC. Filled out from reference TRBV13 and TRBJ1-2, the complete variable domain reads AAGVIQSPRHLIKEKRETATLKCYPIPRHDTVYWYQQGPGQDPQFLISFYEKMQSDKGSIPDRFSAQQFSDYHSELNMSSLELGDSALYFCASSLYPGLESYTFGSGTRLTVV.

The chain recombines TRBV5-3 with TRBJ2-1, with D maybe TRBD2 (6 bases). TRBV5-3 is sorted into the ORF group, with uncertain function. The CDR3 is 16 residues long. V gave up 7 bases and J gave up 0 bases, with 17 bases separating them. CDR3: CARPPVRGNSYNEQFF. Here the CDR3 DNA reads TGTGCCAGACCGCCCGTTCGCGGGAACTCCTACAATGAGCAGTTCTTC.

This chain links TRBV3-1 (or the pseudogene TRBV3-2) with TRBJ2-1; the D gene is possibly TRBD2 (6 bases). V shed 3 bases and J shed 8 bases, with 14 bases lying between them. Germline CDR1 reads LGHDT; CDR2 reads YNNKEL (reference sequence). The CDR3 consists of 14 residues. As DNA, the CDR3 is TGTGCCAGCAGCCAGGAGCGGACTATGGATGAGCAGTTCTTC. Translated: CASSQERTMDEQFF.

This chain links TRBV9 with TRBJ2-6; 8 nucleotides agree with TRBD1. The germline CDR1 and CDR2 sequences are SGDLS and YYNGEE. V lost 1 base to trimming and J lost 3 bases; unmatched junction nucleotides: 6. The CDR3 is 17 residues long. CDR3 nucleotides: TGTGCCAGCAGCGTATTTCGGACAGGGAGTGGGGCCAACGTCCTGACTTTC. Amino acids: CASSVFRTGSGANVLTF.

The CDR3 DNA is TGTGCCACCAGTGCCGGACTAGCGGTACAAGAGACCCAGTACTTC. It codes for CATSAGLAVQETQYF. This sequence joins TRBV24-1 and TRBJ2-5; 10 bases map to TRBD2. The CDR3 extends over 15 amino acids. J gave up 2 bases and V 5 bases, and 4 bases lay outside the gene matches. Germline CDR1 reads KGHDR; CDR2 reads SFDVKD.

The CDR3 sequence is CASSQDFGGYNNEQFF. CDR3 bases: TGCGCCAGCAGCCAAGATTTCGGCGGGTATAACAATGAGCAGTTCTTC. V and J are TRBV4-3 and TRBJ2-1; weak D call: TRBD2 (5 bases). CDR3 size: 16 residues. The germline V gene encodes CDR1 LGHNA and CDR2 YSLEER. Trimming removed 0 bases at V and 5 bases at J, with 14 bases between.

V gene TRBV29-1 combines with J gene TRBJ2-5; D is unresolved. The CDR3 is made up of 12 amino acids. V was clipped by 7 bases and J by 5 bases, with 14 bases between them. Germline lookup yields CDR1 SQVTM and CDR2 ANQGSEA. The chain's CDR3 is CSASTPSETQYF. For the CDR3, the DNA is TGCAGCGCCTCGACACCCTCGGAGACCCAGTACTTC.

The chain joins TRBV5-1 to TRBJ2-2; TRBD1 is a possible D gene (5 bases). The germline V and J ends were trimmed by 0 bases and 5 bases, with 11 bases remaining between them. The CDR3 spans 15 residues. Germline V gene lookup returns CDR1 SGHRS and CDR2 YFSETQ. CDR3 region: CASSLGTIGTGELFF. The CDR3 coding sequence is TGCGCCAGCAGCTTGGGGACAATTGGGACCGGGGAGCTGTTTTTT.

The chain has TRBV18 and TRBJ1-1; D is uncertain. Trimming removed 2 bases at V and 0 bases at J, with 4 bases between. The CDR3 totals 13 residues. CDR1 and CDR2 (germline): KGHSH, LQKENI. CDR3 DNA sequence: TGTGCCAGCTCACCAAACATGAACACTGAAGCTTTCTTT. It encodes CASSPNMNTEAFF.

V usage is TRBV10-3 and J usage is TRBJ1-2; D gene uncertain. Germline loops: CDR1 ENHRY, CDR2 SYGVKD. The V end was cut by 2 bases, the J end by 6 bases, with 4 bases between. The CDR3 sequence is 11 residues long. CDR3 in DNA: TGTGCCATCAGTGAGACTAATGGCTACACCTTC. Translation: CAISETNGYTF.

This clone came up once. CDR3: CASSVQGVWGEKLFF. As DNA, the CDR3 is TGTGCCAGCAGCGTCCAGGGGGTATGGGGTGAAAAACTGTTTTTT. V usage is TRBV7-6 and J usage is TRBJ1-4, with TRBD1 matching over 7 bases. This CDR3 region has 15 residues. The trim removed 5 bases at V and 7 bases at J, leaving 10 bases unmatched. Germline-derived CDR1 and CDR2 are SGHVS and FNYEAQ.